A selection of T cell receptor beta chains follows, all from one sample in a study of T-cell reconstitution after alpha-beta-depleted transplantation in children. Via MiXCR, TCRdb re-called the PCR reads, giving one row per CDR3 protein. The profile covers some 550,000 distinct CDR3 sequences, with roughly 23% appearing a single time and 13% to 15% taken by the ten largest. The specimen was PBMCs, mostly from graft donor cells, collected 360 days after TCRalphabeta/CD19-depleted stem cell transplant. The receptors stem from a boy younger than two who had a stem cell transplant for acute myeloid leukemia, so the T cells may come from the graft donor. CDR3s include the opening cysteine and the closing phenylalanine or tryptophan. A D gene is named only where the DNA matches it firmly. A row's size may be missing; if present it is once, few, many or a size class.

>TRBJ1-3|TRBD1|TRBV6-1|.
CASSSLRTGKGGNTIYF
TGTGCCAGCAGTAGCCTCAGGACAGGGAAAGGTGGAAACACCATATATTTT
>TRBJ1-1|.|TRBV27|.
CASNEGLDTEAFF
TGTGCCAGCAACGAGGGCTTGGACACTGAAGCTTTCTTT
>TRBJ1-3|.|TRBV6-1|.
CASSRRGTPESGNTIYF
TGTGCCAGCAGTAGAAGAGGGACTCCAGAATCTGGAAACACCATATATTTT
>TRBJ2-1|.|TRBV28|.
CASGGRNEQFF
TGTGCCAGCGGGGGCAGGAATGAGCAGTTCTTC
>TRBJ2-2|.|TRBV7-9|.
CASSDLTAELFF
TGTGCCAGCAGCGACTTGACAGCTGAGCTGTTTTTT
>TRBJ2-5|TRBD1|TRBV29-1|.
CSVSLTGGRETQYF
TGCAGCGTTTCCTTGACAGGGGGCCGGGAGACCCAGTACTTC
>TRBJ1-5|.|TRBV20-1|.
CSAREVNDQPQHF
TGCAGTGCTAGAGAGGTGAATGATCAGCCCCAGCATTTT
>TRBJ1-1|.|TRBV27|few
CASKGLMNTEAFF
TGTGCCAGCAAGGGACTAATGAACACTGAAGCTTTCTTT
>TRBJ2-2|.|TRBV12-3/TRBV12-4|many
CASSFQGEATGELFF
TGTGCCAGCAGTTTTCAAGGGGAGGCTACCGGGGAGCTGTTTTTT
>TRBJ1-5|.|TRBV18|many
CASSPSYSNQPQHF
TGTGCCAGCTCGCCCTCCTATAGCAATCAGCCCCAGCATTTT
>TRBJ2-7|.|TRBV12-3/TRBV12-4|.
CASSLAATLAEQYF
TGTGCCAGCAGTTTAGCAGCGACCCTCGCCGAGCAGTACTTC
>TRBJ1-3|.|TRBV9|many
CASSVGSASSGNTIYF
TGTGCCAGCAGCGTAGGGTCAGCCAGCTCTGGAAACACCATATATTTT
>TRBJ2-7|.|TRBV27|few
CASGRVSYEQYF
TGTGCCAGCGGCAGGGTCTCCTACGAGCAGTACTTC
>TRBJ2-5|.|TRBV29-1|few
CSVEDRRSPYQETQYF
TGCAGCGTTGAAGATCGCAGGTCCCCGTACCAAGAGACCCAGTACTTC
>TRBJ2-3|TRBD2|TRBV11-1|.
CASSLGGGASGGPQDTQYF
TGTGCCAGCAGCTTAGGCGGGGGTGCGAGCGGGGGCCCACAAGATACGCAGTATTTT
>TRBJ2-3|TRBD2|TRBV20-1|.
CSANLAGGLADTQYF
TGCAGTGCAAACCTAGCGGGGGGGCTAGCAGATACGCAGTATTTT
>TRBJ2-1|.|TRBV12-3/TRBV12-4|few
CASSLGTRDINEQFF
TGTGCCAGCAGTTTAGGGACAAGAGACATCAATGAGCAGTTCTTC
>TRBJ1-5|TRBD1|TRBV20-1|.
CSARGPTGGGQPQHF
TGCAGTGCTAGAGGTCCGACAGGGGGGGGACAGCCCCAGCATTTT
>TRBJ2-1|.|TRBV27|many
CASSLSTGGVSYNEQFF
TGTGCCAGCAGTTTATCCACAGGCGGGGTATCCTACAATGAGCAGTTCTTC
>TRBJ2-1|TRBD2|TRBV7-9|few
CASTRAGSYYNEQFF
TGTGCCAGCACTAGAGCGGGGAGTTATTACAATGAGCAGTTCTTC
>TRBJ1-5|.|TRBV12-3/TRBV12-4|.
CASSPVGAPSNQPQHF
TGTGCCAGCAGTCCCGTAGGGGCTCCTAGCAATCAGCCCCAGCATTTT
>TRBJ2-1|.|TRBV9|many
CASSLGGLTGKPYNEQFF
TGTGCCAGCAGCTTGGGGGGATTGACAGGGAAGCCCTACAATGAGCAGTTCTTC
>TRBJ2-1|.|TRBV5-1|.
CASSLGVAYNEQFF
TGCGCCAGCAGCTTGGGGGTGGCCTACAATGAGCAGTTCTTC
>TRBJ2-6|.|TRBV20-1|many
CSASQAPGANVLTF
TGCAGTGCTAGTCAAGCACCTGGGGCCAACGTCCTGACTTTC
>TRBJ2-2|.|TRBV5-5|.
CASSLGVGGTGELFF
TGTGCCAGCAGCTTAGGGGTCGGGGGCACCGGGGAGCTGTTTTTT
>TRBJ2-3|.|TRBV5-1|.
CASSLTADMHTQYF
TGCGCCAGCAGTTTGACAGCGGATATGCATACGCAGTATTTT
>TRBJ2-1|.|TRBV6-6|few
CASREQGNEQFF
TGTGCCAGCAGAGAACAGGGTAATGAGCAGTTCTTC
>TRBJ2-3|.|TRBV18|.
CASSPQVGDTQYF
TGTGCCAGCTCACCACAGGTGGGAGATACGCAGTATTTT
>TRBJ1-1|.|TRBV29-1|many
CSAGRKQNTEAFF
TGCAGCGCCGGCAGGAAGCAGAACACTGAAGCTTTCTTT
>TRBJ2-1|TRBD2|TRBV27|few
CASTYGGGADEQFF
TGTGCCAGCACTTATGGCGGGGGGGCCGATGAGCAGTTCTTC
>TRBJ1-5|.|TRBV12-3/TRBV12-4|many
CASNTGPINQPQHF
TGTGCCAGCAATACTGGGCCGATCAATCAGCCCCAGCATTTT
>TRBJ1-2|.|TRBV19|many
CASTRGGPEVGGYTF
TGTGCCAGTACCCGCGGCGGGCCCGAAGTAGGCGGCTACACCTTC
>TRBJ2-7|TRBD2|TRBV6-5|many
CASSYGGGRYEQYF
TGTGCCAGCAGTTACGGCGGGGGGCGATACGAGCAGTACTTC
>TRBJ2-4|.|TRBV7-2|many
CASSFFRALAKNIQYF
TGTGCCAGCAGCTTCTTTCGGGCGCTAGCCAAAAACATTCAGTACTTC
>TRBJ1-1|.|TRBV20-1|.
CSARRGGGKNTEAFF
TGCAGTGCTAGGAGGGGAGGGGGAAAGAACACTGAAGCTTTCTTT
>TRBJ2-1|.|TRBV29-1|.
CSERGGVTGSYNEQFF
TGCAGCGAGAGGGGTGGGGTGACAGGCTCCTACAATGAGCAGTTCTTC
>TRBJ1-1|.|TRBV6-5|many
CASSWGDLAFF
TGTGCCAGCAGTTGGGGGGACCTAGCTTTCTTT
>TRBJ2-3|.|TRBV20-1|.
CSAIRTDTQYF
TGCAGTGCGATACGCACAGATACGCAGTATTTT
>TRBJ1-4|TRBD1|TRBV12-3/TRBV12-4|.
CASSIRQGGIEKLFF
TGTGCCAGCAGTATTCGACAGGGTGGGATTGAAAAACTGTTTTTT
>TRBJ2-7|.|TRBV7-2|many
CASSRGRGSSYEQYF
TGTGCCAGCAGCCGAGGGCGGGGAAGCTCCTACGAGCAGTACTTC
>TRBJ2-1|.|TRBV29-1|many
CSVDKNEQFF
TGCAGCGTTGATAAGAATGAGCAGTTCTTC